This T cell receptor beta chain stems from a study of cytomegalovirus exposure and HLA in healthy donors. Findings and limits, study-wide: Later on, an analysis showed TCR association rates differing by HLA locus, with DRB1 the most and HLA-C the fewest.

The PCR had 60 Vbeta and 13 Jbeta primers. The table came from immunoSEQ multiplex PCR; TCRdb's copy has only in-frame clones and leaves some out. Altogether some 190,000 clones are present, 79% being singletons, with the ten largest covering 1.6%. The CDR3 spans 14 residues. This clone showed up just a few times. Its specificity is not known. This chain uses TRBV21-1 with TRBJ1-2. TRBV21-1 represents a pseudogene. Sample: PBMCs. This TCR derives from a woman aged 18-29 years in good health and CMV-seronegative. DNA of the CDR3: TGTGCCAGCAGCAAAGCGGAAGAGGAGTATGGCTACACCTTC. Amino acid sequence: CASSKAEEEYGYTF.